These 25 T cell receptor beta chains share one sample of origin, sequenced in a study of cytomegalovirus exposure and HLA in healthy donors. PCR amplification relied on 60 Vbeta primers (plus 13 Jbeta primers). Clones were sequenced by immunoSEQ multiplex PCR, and TCRdb holds only the in-frame ones, with some missing. The repertoire holds 100,000 to 150,000 clones, with 81% as singletons. Sequenced sample: PBMCs. The receptors were gathered from a man aged 18 to 29 in good health and CMV-seronegative.

This clone was recorded a few times. The chain carries TRBV4-3 and TRBJ2-5, with 10 bases that match TRBD1. V trimming: 4 bases; J trimming: 2 bases; junction bases outside the gene matches: 13. Germline V gene lookup returns CDR1 LGHNA and CDR2 YSLEER. CDR3 length: 18 amino acids. Here the CDR3 reads CASSRRVGGQGMQETQYF. Here the CDR3 DNA reads TGCGCCAGCAGCCGCCGGGTTGGGGGACAGGGGATGCAAGAGACCCAGTACTTC.

The chain links TRBV28 to TRBJ1-4; D might be TRBD1 (6 bases). Germline loops: CDR1 MDHEN, CDR2 SYDVKM. The V end was cut by 2 bases, the J end by 7 bases, with 14 bases between. CDR3 length: 15 amino acids. The CDR3 spells CASSLIQGRSEKLFF. In DNA form, the CDR3 reads TGTGCCAGCAGTTTAATCCAGGGGAGAAGTGAAAAACTGTTTTTT.

In its sample, this clone was seen once. V usage is TRBV28 and J usage is TRBJ2-7; D not certain. The CDR3 is 12 amino acids. From germline, CDR1 is MDHEN and CDR2 SYDVKM. V was trimmed by 4 bases and J by 3 bases, leaving 7 bases between them. This chain's CDR3 is CASSSRSYEQYF. The CDR3 bases are TGTGCCAGCAGTTCCCGGAGCTACGAGCAGTACTTC.

The chain recombines TRBV7-2 with TRBJ1-4; 10 nucleotides align to TRBD1. Per germline, CDR1 SGHTA and CDR2 FQGNSA. V shed 4 bases, J shed 5 bases, and the junction held 7 bases outside the gene matches. The CDR3 is made up of 16 amino acids. The CDR3 spells CASSSGTGQGNEKLFF. CDR3 nucleotide sequence: TGTGCCAGCAGCTCCGGCACGGGACAGGGGAATGAAAAACTGTTTTTT.

The gene calls are TRBV4-3 and TRBJ2-7; 8 bases align to TRBD2. CDR1 is LGHNA and CDR2 is YSLEER in the germline V gene. J gave up 3 bases and V 1 base, and 5 bases lay outside the gene matches. The CDR3 runs 15 residues. The CDR3 loop reads CASSQARAGGYEQYF. Written as DNA, the CDR3 is TGCGCCAGCAGCCAAGCCCGCGCGGGGGGCTACGAGCAGTACTTC.

This rearrangement joins TRBV19 to TRBJ2-7; no clear D. Germline CDR1 LNHDA, CDR2 SQIVND (reference sequence). The CDR3 is 12 residues long. Trimming shortened V by 9 bases and J by 2 bases, and 11 bases separated the two germline ends. The CDR3 nucleotides read TGTGCCAGCGCCACAGAGCCCTACGAGCAGTACTTC. This codes for CASATEPYEQYF.

The chain employs TRBV18 and TRBJ1-2; possible D gene TRBD1, 5 bases. V was clipped by 4 bases and J by 0 bases, with 15 bases between them. Germline values: CDR1 KGHSH, CDR2 LQKENI. This CDR3 spans 16 amino acids. The CDR3 nucleotides read TGTGCCAGCTCACAGGGGAGGCAAGATACTAACTATGGCTACACCTTC. Its translation: CASSQGRQDTNYGYTF.

The genes are TRBV7-2 and TRBJ1-2, with D perhaps matching TRBD1 (5 bases). Per the germline V gene, CDR1 is SGHTA and CDR2 is FQGNSA. Trimming left V 5 bases short and J 11 bases short, with 18 bases between. CDR3 length: 13 residues. CDR3 protein: CASSPRDSLRYTF. As DNA, the CDR3 is TGTGCCAGCAGCCCCAGGGACTCCTTGCGGTACACCTTC.

The chain couples TRBV14 to TRBJ1-4; 8 nucleotides agree with TRBD1. Germline V gene data show CDR1 as SGHDN and CDR2 as FVKESK. The CDR3 contains 16 residues. Germline trimming cut 4 bases from V and 8 bases from J; bases unmatched to any gene: 12. The CDR3 coding sequence is TGTGCCAGCAGCCCCCTTGGACAGGGCGTGGGGGAAAAACTGTTTTTT. Protein product: CASSPLGQGVGEKLFF.

This clone occurred once. This chain links TRBV10-1 with TRBJ2-1; 9 nucleotides align to TRBD2. Trimming took 5 bases from V and 7 from J; bases not matched to a gene: 9. CDR1 and CDR2 from the germline V gene are WNHNN and SYGVQD (reference sequence). The CDR3 totals 15 residues. CDR3 amino acids: CASSPEGLALNEQFF. CDR3 in DNA: TGCGCCAGCAGTCCCGAGGGACTAGCTCTTAATGAGCAGTTCTTC.

The gene calls are TRBV27 and TRBJ2-7, with D possibly TRBD1 on 6 matching bases. The germline CDR1 and CDR2 sequences are MNHEY and SMNVEV (reference sequence). With 3 bases removed from V and 0 bases from J, the gap between germline ends came to 9 bases. The CDR3 has 14 amino acids. The CDR3 region is CASSLGQSSYEQYF. The CDR3 DNA reads as TGTGCCAGCAGTTTGGGACAAAGCTCCTACGAGCAGTACTTC.

The V and J genes are TRBV9 and TRBJ2-1; 7 bases map to TRBD1. Germline V gives CDR1 SGDLS, CDR2 YYNGEE. CDR3 size: 18 residues. The junction had 11 bases not matched to a gene; V was cut back by 0 bases and J by 2 bases. CDR3: CASSVDRGLSPAYNEQFF. Written as DNA, the CDR3 is TGTGCCAGCAGCGTAGACAGGGGCCTCTCCCCCGCCTACAATGAGCAGTTCTTC.

The chain recombines TRBV9 with TRBJ2-1, with D unclear. This CDR3 has 13 residues. CDR1 is SGDLS, CDR2 YYNGEE, per germline. Deletions cut 0 bases from V and 10 bases from J, with 11 bases between. In DNA, the CDR3 is TGTGCCAGCAGCGTAGATCGTCCAGGCGAGCAGTTCTTC. This codes for CASSVDRPGEQFF.

The rearrangement uses TRBV5-1 and TRBJ2-1; the match to TRBD2 covers 9 bases. V trimming: 6 bases; J trimming: 4 bases; junction bases outside the gene matches: 8. This CDR3 is built from 15 residues. Germline assignment: CDR1 SGHRS and CDR2 YFSETQ. CDR3 DNA: TGCGCCAGCACTTACTCAGCGGGGGGTTACAATGAGCAGTTCTTC. It specifies CASTYSAGGYNEQFF.

This clone appeared once. CDR3 DNA: TGTGCCAGCAGCTTGCCGGGGACAGGGAGGACTGAAGCTTTCTTT. Protein sequence: CASSLPGTGRTEAFF. The chain has TRBV6-5 and TRBJ1-1, with TRBD1 identical over 9 bases. The CDR3 consists of 15 residues. Looked up from germline, CDR1 is MNHEY and CDR2 is SVGAGI. J gave up 5 bases and V 6 bases, and 10 bases lay outside the gene matches.

This clone was observed a handful of times. V and J are TRBV5-8 and TRBJ1-5; D possibly corresponds to TRBD1 (6 bases). The CDR3 is 14 residues long. The germline V gene has CDR1 SGHTS and CDR2 YDEGEE. Between the trimmed V and J ends, which lost 2 bases and 9 bases, there was a span of 15 bases. CDR3 nucleotide sequence: TGTGCCAGCAGCTTAGGGACAAGCTACGGGCCCCAGCATTTT. This encodes CASSLGTSYGPQHF.

The chain employs TRBV18 and TRBJ2-3; 7 bases map to TRBD1. Germline V lookup: CDR1 KGHSH, CDR2 LQKENI. Unmatched junction bases numbered 9, after V lost 6 bases and J lost 6 bases. The CDR3 has 14 amino acids. CDR3 sequence: CASSDRAYGDTQYF. The CDR3 bases are TGTGCCAGCTCCGACAGGGCGTATGGGGATACGCAGTATTTT.

This clone was counted a single time. This chain joins TRBV18 and TRBJ2-7; TRBD1 aligns across 10 bases. Germline V gene sequence: CDR1 KGHSH, CDR2 LQKENI. The CDR3 totals 17 residues. The V gene end was trimmed by 5 bases and the J gene end by 3 bases; junction bases not matched to a gene: 13. Written as DNA, the CDR3 is TGTGCCAGCTCATTCCTTGGAATAGGGGACAGGGGCTACGAGCAGTACTTC. This sequence encodes CASSFLGIGDRGYEQYF.

V usage is TRBV30 and J usage is TRBJ2-2; no clear D gene. The V and J ends lost 3 bases and 5 bases respectively, with 10 bases between them. The germline V gene encodes CDR1 GTSNPN and CDR2 SVGIG (reference sequence). This CDR3 region has 13 residues. The CDR3 protein is CAWSGSLTGELFF. In DNA, the CDR3 is TGTGCCTGGAGCGGGTCATTAACCGGGGAGCTGTTTTTT.

This chain uses TRBV30 with TRBJ2-5, with 8 bases matching TRBD1. The CDR3 has 16 residues. J lost 4 bases, V lost 3 bases, and 13 bases had no gene match. Germline V CDR1 and CDR2: GTSNPN, SVGIG (reference sequence). CDR3 sequence (DNA): TGTGCCTGGAGAATCAGGGGGCGGCCGGGGAGAGAGACCCAGTACTTC. It encodes CAWRIRGRPGRETQYF.

The chain uses TRBV5-1 and TRBJ2-1; 8 bases agree with TRBD2. V gave up 2 bases and J gave up 6 bases; unmatched junction bases: 4. CDR1 SGHRS and CDR2 YFSETQ come from the germline V gene. This CDR3 region has 14 residues. CDR3 nucleotide sequence: TGCGCCAGCAGCTTCGGGGGGGGCCGCAATGAGCAGTTCTTC. Translating it yields CASSFGGGRNEQFF.

The chain joins TRBV18 to TRBJ2-7, with TRBD1 matching 9 bases. Germline CDR1 reads KGHSH; CDR2 reads LQKENI. CDR3 length: 13 amino acids. V was pared by 6 bases and J by 5 bases, with 5 bases of the junction left unmatched. CDR3 residues: CASSGDRVNEQYF. The CDR3 DNA is TGTGCCAGCTCTGGGGACAGGGTCAACGAGCAGTACTTC.

J is TRBJ1-2 and V is TRBV6-1, with 9 bases that match TRBD1. With V trimmed by 3 bases and J by 5 bases, 4 bases remained unmatched. This CDR3 is 14 amino acids long. The germline V gene encodes CDR1 MNHNS and CDR2 SASEGT. The CDR3 region is CASSEDRGGYGYTF. CDR3 coding DNA: TGTGCCAGCAGTGAGGACAGGGGTGGATATGGCTACACCTTC.

The chain employs TRBV29-1 and TRBJ1-1; TRBD1 is a possible D gene (5 bases). Germline CDR1 SQVTM, CDR2 ANQGSEA. The length of the CDR3 is 11 residues. Trimming took off 0 bases at V and 13 bases at J, with 12 bases between the two ends. The CDR3 is CSVEERGRGFF. CDR3 nucleotides: TGCAGCGTTGAAGAAAGGGGTCGTGGTTTCTTT.

This chain joins TRBV27 and TRBJ2-7; the D gene is possibly TRBD1 (6 bases). The germline gives CDR1 MNHEY, CDR2 SMNVEV (reference sequence). The CDR3 runs 13 residues. The V gene lost 7 bases and the J gene lost 4 bases, with 14 bases spanning the gap. CDR3 coding DNA: TGTGCCAGCAAAAGACCAACAGGGTACGAGCAGTACTTC. Protein product: CASKRPTGYEQYF.